These T cell receptor beta chains were read from a single sample in a study of cytomegalovirus exposure and HLA in healthy donors. Assay: immunoSEQ multiplex PCR; the TCRdb copy retains only in-frame clones and omits some. The sample has about 56,000 clones, around nine tenths seen once. Specimen: PBMCs. Receptor source: a man between 18 and 35 years old in good health and CMV-seronegative. Both conserved end residues are part of each CDR3. The D gene is left open where the match is weak. The size entry is marked missing in some rows and otherwise reads once, few, many or a size class.

v_gene: TRBV7-9
j_gene: TRBJ2-7
abundance: -
d_gene: -
CDR3aa: CASSLSPGPSYEQYF
CDR3nt: TGTGCCAGCAGCTTATCACCGGGTCCCTCCTACGAGCAGTACTTC

v_gene: TRBV10-3
j_gene: TRBJ1-1
abundance: -
d_gene: -
CDR3aa: CAISGPLLRGGVTEAFF
CDR3nt: TGTGCCATCAGTGGACCTTTGCTTCGGGGCGGGGTCACTGAAGCTTTCTTT

v_gene: TRBV27
j_gene: TRBJ2-2
abundance: few
d_gene: -
CDR3aa: CASSPTGTGELFF
CDR3nt: TGTGCCAGCAGCCCCACAGGGACCGGGGAGCTGTTTTTT

v_gene: TRBV6-1
j_gene: TRBJ2-7
abundance: -
d_gene: -
CDR3aa: CASGAAGYYEQYF
CDR3nt: TGTGCCAGCGGGGCGGCCGGGTACTACGAGCAGTACTTC

v_gene: TRBV4-3
j_gene: TRBJ2-1
abundance: -
d_gene: TRBD2
CDR3aa: CASSLRLATSYNEQFF
CDR3nt: TGCGCCAGCAGCCTTCGACTAGCAACCTCCTACAATGAGCAGTTCTTC

v_gene: TRBV6-5
j_gene: TRBJ2-2
abundance: -
d_gene: -
CDR3aa: CASSYAGVPAGELFF
CDR3nt: TGTGCCAGCAGTTACGCGGGCGTCCCCGCCGGGGAGCTGTTTTTT

v_gene: TRBV5-1
j_gene: TRBJ2-1
abundance: few
d_gene: -
CDR3aa: CASSLTNRSSYNEQFF
CDR3nt: TGCGCCAGCAGCTTGACCAATAGAAGCTCCTACAATGAGCAGTTCTTC

v_gene: TRBV11-2
j_gene: TRBJ1-2
abundance: -
d_gene: -
CDR3aa: CASSRRGGSSGYTF
CDR3nt: TGTGCCAGCAGCCGGCGGGGGGGGTCTTCTGGCTACACCTTC

v_gene: TRBV9
j_gene: TRBJ1-1
abundance: -
d_gene: TRBD1
CDR3aa: CASSGTGTGSGNTEAFF
CDR3nt: TGTGCCAGCAGTGGAACCGGGACAGGTTCCGGCAACACTGAAGCTTTCTTT

v_gene: TRBV15
j_gene: TRBJ2-5
abundance: once
d_gene: -
CDR3aa: CATSNRGPGETQYF
CDR3nt: TGTGCCACCAGCAACCGGGGTCCGGGGGAGACCCAGTACTTC

v_gene: TRBV11-2
j_gene: TRBJ2-5
abundance: -
d_gene: -
CDR3aa: CASTPSEWPGSETQYF
CDR3nt: TGTGCCAGCACCCCGTCGGAATGGCCAGGTAGTGAGACCCAGTACTTC

v_gene: TRBV5-6
j_gene: TRBJ2-1
abundance: -
d_gene: -
CDR3aa: CASSLAVSSYNEQFF
CDR3nt: TGTGCCAGCAGCTTGGCGGTTAGCTCCTACAATGAGCAGTTCTTC

v_gene: TRBV4-1
j_gene: TRBJ2-7
abundance: -
d_gene: TRBD2
CDR3aa: CASSQGPVGAGGAYEQYF
CDR3nt: TGCGCCAGCAGCCAAGGGCCCGTGGGAGCGGGAGGGGCCTACGAGCAGTACTTC

v_gene: TRBV5-6
j_gene: TRBJ2-7
abundance: -
d_gene: TRBD2
CDR3aa: CASSGGLAGTYEQYF
CDR3nt: TGTGCCAGCAGCGGGGGACTAGCGGGAACCTACGAGCAGTACTTC

v_gene: TRBV28
j_gene: TRBJ1-4
abundance: -
d_gene: -
CDR3aa: CASSQRRVANEKLFF
CDR3nt: TGTGCCAGCAGCCAACGCAGGGTGGCTAATGAAAAACTGTTTTTT

v_gene: TRBV5-1
j_gene: TRBJ1-4
abundance: -
d_gene: -
CDR3aa: CASRQGPTNEKLFF
CDR3nt: TGCGCCAGCAGACAGGGACCAACTAATGAAAAACTGTTTTTT

v_gene: TRBV5-6
j_gene: TRBJ2-5
abundance: -
d_gene: -
CDR3aa: CASSLAAGEETQYF
CDR3nt: TGTGCCAGCAGCTTGGCGGCAGGGGAAGAGACCCAGTACTTC

v_gene: TRBV4-3
j_gene: TRBJ2-3
abundance: -
d_gene: TRBD2
CDR3aa: CASSQDKAGGTTDTQYF
CDR3nt: TGCGCCAGCAGCCAGGACAAAGCGGGAGGTACCACAGATACGCAGTATTTT

v_gene: TRBV6-1
j_gene: TRBJ2-3
abundance: once
d_gene: TRBD1
CDR3aa: CASRDRVLSQYF
CDR3nt: TGTGCCAGCAGGGACAGGGTCCTATCGCAGTATTTT

v_gene: TRBV11-3
j_gene: TRBJ2-2
abundance: -
d_gene: TRBD2
CDR3aa: CASSLDGRTSRGTGELFF
CDR3nt: TGTGCCAGCAGCTTAGATGGTCGGACTAGCAGAGGCACCGGGGAGCTGTTTTTT

v_gene: TRBV7-3
j_gene: TRBJ2-5
abundance: -
d_gene: TRBD2
CDR3aa: CASSLRGLAGETQYF
CDR3nt: TGTGCCAGCAGCTTAAGGGGCCTAGCGGGCGAGACCCAGTACTTC

v_gene: TRBV5-5
j_gene: TRBJ1-5
abundance: -
d_gene: TRBD1
CDR3aa: CASSDHRGENQPQHF
CDR3nt: TGTGCCAGCAGCGATCACAGGGGGGAGAATCAGCCCCAGCATTTT

v_gene: TRBV5-8
j_gene: TRBJ2-2
abundance: -
d_gene: TRBD1
CDR3aa: CASSLLRGQTGELFF
CDR3nt: TGTGCCAGCAGCCTCCTCAGGGGGCAAACCGGGGAGCTGTTTTTT

v_gene: TRBV28
j_gene: TRBJ2-3
abundance: -
d_gene: TRBD2
CDR3aa: CASSPLREEDTQYF
CDR3nt: TGTGCCAGCAGCCCCCTCCGGGAGGAAGATACGCAGTATTTT

v_gene: TRBV6-5
j_gene: TRBJ2-7
abundance: -
d_gene: -
CDR3aa: CASSYSRTATYEQYF
CDR3nt: TGTGCCAGCAGTTACTCTCGGACAGCCACCTACGAGCAGTACTTC

v_gene: TRBV27
j_gene: TRBJ2-7
abundance: -
d_gene: TRBD1
CDR3aa: CASSPKPRTGRNEQYF
CDR3nt: TGTGCCAGCAGTCCCAAACCTAGGACAGGGAGGAACGAGCAGTACTTC

v_gene: TRBV11-2
j_gene: TRBJ2-7
abundance: -
d_gene: -
CDR3aa: CASSIPQGRYEQYF
CDR3nt: TGTGCCAGCAGCATCCCCCAGGGGCGCTACGAGCAGTACTTC

v_gene: TRBV13
j_gene: TRBJ1-4
abundance: -
d_gene: TRBD1
CDR3aa: CASSFQIEEDRGGEKLFF
CDR3nt: TGTGCCAGCAGCTTTCAAATCGAAGAGGACAGGGGAGGTGAAAAACTGTTTTTT

v_gene: TRBV5-4
j_gene: TRBJ1-1
abundance: -
d_gene: TRBD1
CDR3aa: CASSPGQGGTEAFF
CDR3nt: TGTGCCAGCAGCCCGGGACAGGGAGGCACTGAAGCTTTCTTT

v_gene: TRBV6-1
j_gene: TRBJ1-5
abundance: -
d_gene: TRBD1
CDR3aa: CASRGGTGRDQPQHF
CDR3nt: TGTGCCAGCAGGGGGGGGACAGGGAGGGATCAGCCCCAGCATTTT

v_gene: TRBV4-3
j_gene: TRBJ2-5
abundance: -
d_gene: -
CDR3aa: CASSQDSQGLLAQYF
CDR3nt: TGCGCCAGCAGCCAAGACTCGCAGGGGCTGTTGGCCCAGTACTTC

v_gene: TRBV7-8
j_gene: TRBJ1-2
abundance: -
d_gene: -
CDR3aa: CASGPPFYEGYTF
CDR3nt: TGTGCCAGCGGGCCTCCATTCTATGAGGGCTACACCTTC

v_gene: TRBV11-3
j_gene: TRBJ2-7
abundance: -
d_gene: TRBD1
CDR3aa: CASSEGTGGRNEQYF
CDR3nt: TGTGCCAGCAGCGAGGGGACAGGGGGCCGGAACGAGCAGTACTTC

v_gene: TRBV5-1
j_gene: TRBJ2-1
abundance: -
d_gene: -
CDR3aa: CASSNTSTRQFF
CDR3nt: TGCGCCAGCAGCAACACTAGCACGCGGCAGTTCTTC

v_gene: TRBV27
j_gene: TRBJ2-5
abundance: -
d_gene: -
CDR3aa: CASSRTQGLETQYF
CDR3nt: TGTGCCAGCAGTCGAACCCAGGGGCTGGAGACCCAGTACTTC

v_gene: TRBV28
j_gene: TRBJ2-1
abundance: -
d_gene: -
CDR3aa: CASSLVERAYNEQFF
CDR3nt: TGTGCCAGCAGTTTGGTGGAGCGGGCCTACAATGAGCAGTTCTTC

v_gene: TRBV7-2
j_gene: TRBJ2-7
abundance: -
d_gene: TRBD2
CDR3aa: CASSRRGGDTTYEQYF
CDR3nt: TGTGCCAGCAGCCGCCGGGGGGGGGACACTACCTACGAGCAGTACTTC

v_gene: TRBV10-3
j_gene: TRBJ2-5
abundance: -
d_gene: TRBD2
CDR3aa: CASVGRSEETQYF
CDR3nt: TGTGCCAGCGTCGGGAGGTCGGAAGAGACCCAGTACTTC

v_gene: TRBV19
j_gene: TRBJ1-5
abundance: -
d_gene: TRBD1
CDR3aa: CASMVGQGVKGNQPQHF
CDR3nt: TGTGCCAGTATGGTGGGACAGGGGGTTAAGGGCAATCAGCCCCAGCATTTT

v_gene: TRBV2
j_gene: TRBJ1-4
abundance: few
d_gene: -
CDR3aa: CASSDLVGGLSTTNEKLFF
CDR3nt: TGTGCCAGCAGTGACTTGGTGGGAGGCCTCTCCACAACTAATGAAAAACTGTTTTTT